The 2 T cell receptor beta chains given below trace back to one sample, sequenced in a study of regulatory T cells in long-lasting Graves disease. Time point described: persistent/refractory GD, antithyroid drugs over 5 years with positive TRAb. From PBMCs, RNA was extracted and then used to make the TCR library. With iRepertoire HTBI primers and Arm-PCR of CDR3 regions, TCR beta libraries were built. TCRdb re-called the multiplex PCR reads with MiXCR, one entry per CDR3 protein. The sample has some 280,000 distinct CDR3 sequences, 20% to 25% seen once; the top ten hold roughly three fifths. Sequencing was performed on peripheral blood mononuclear cells (PBMCs), taken when the disease was refractory, from a patient treated with antithyroid drugs. These receptors were obtained from a female donor with Graves disease.

Many counts were recorded for this clonotype. The chain couples TRBV28 to TRBJ2-7; TRBD1 matches 11 bases. After removal of 8 bases from V and 6 bases from J, the junction contained 6 bases not matched to a gene. The CDR3 totals 13 residues. Germline V gives CDR1 MDHEN, CDR2 SYDVKM. Here the CDR3 DNA reads TGTGCCAGCGCCCGAGGGACAGGGGGCGAGCAGTACTTC. It codes for CASARGTGGEQYF.

This clonotype was counted a few times. J is TRBJ1-5 and V is TRBV25-1; 10 positions match TRBD1. Germline V gene data show CDR1 as MGHDK and CDR2 as SYGVNS. The CDR3 is made up of 17 amino acids. The CDR3 here is CVPTRDRGWIGNQPQHF. The DNA of the CDR3 is TGTGTCCCTACAAGGGACAGGGGATGGATTGGCAATCAGCCCCAGCATTTT.